Presented here are 25 T cell receptor beta chains from one specimen sequenced in a study of T cells in Graves' hyperthyroidism and ophthalmopathy. Amplification targeted TCR beta CDR3 regions from RNA transcripts. During a first-round RT-PCR of the TCR CDR3, the HTBI primer set was used. TCRdb independently ran MiXCR on the multiplex PCR reads; one entry per CDR3 protein. This sample carries nearly 600,000 distinct CDR3 sequences, around 13% of them seen once, and the ten largest clones take roughly 5.5%. The sample taken for sequencing was blood. Receptor source: a woman in her 30s with Graves' hyperthyroidism that later progressed to Graves' ophthalmopathy.

This clonotype was seen only once. A much bigger clone sits one base away, suggesting this may be a read error. This chain links TRBV20-1 with TRBJ1-1; D unclear. CDR3 size: 13 residues. Germline V gene lookup returns CDR1 DFQATT and CDR2 SNEGSKA (reference sequence). Here the CDR3 DNA reads TGCAGTGCTAGAGATCACAAGAACGCTGAAGCTTTCTTT. This sequence encodes CSARDHKNAEAFF.

This clonotype came up many times. The V and J genes are TRBV20-1 and TRBJ1-2, with D unresolved. Germline V CDR1 and CDR2: DFQATT, SNEGSKA (reference sequence). The V gene lost 5 bases and the J gene lost 1 base, with 14 bases spanning the gap. The CDR3 contains 14 residues. CDR3 amino acids: CSAGPPTDNYGYTF. Written as DNA, the CDR3 is TGCAGTGCTGGACCCCCAACCGATAACTATGGCTACACCTTC.

About this clonotype: A read error is possible here, since a much larger clone lies one base away. J is TRBJ1-4 and V is TRBV29-1; D uncertain. Germline CDR1 and CDR2: SQVTM and ANQGSEA. CDR3 length: 15 residues. In DNA, the CDR3 is TGCAGCGTTGAAAGTGAGTCCAGTTTGGATGAAAAACCGTTTTTT. It yields the protein CSVESESSLDEKPFF.

The chain links TRBV12-3 or TRBV12-4 to TRBJ1-2; 9 nucleotides line up with TRBD1. V lost 6 bases, J lost 6 bases, and 14 bases stayed unmatched. The CDR3 runs to 16 residues. The DNA for the CDR3 is TGTGCCAGCAGCCAAGAAGGGGGACAGGGTCAAGATGGCTACACCTTC. Its translation: CASSQEGGQGQDGYTF.

The chain uses TRBV9 and TRBJ2-7; 10 bases are a match to TRBD1. The CDR3 is 15 amino acids. Germline V gene data show CDR1 as SGDLS and CDR2 as YYNGEE. Trimming cost V 4 bases and J 1 base; bases outside gene matches: 5. The CDR3 region is CASSPTGGESYEQYF. The CDR3 coding sequence is TGTGCCAGCAGCCCGACAGGGGGCGAGTCCTACGAGCAGTACTTC.

V is TRBV25-1 and J is TRBJ1-3; TRBD1 is a possible D gene (5 bases). From germline, CDR1 is MGHDK and CDR2 SYGVNS. This CDR3 comprises 15 residues. V lost 4 bases, J lost 4 bases, and 14 bases lay in between. The CDR3 region has the DNA TGTGCCAGCAGTGGACAGTCTGCTGGGGGAAACACCATATATTTT. This codes for CASSGQSAGGNTIYF.

The chain couples TRBV9 to TRBJ2-2; D is ambiguous. Germline CDR1 is SGDLS and CDR2 is YYNGEE. Trimming took 3 bases from V and 5 from J, leaving 11 bases between them. The CDR3 sequence is 14 residues long. Here the CDR3 DNA reads TGTGCCAGCAGCGCCCTCCAAGTTACCGGGGAGCTGTTTTTT. Residues: CASSALQVTGELFF. The full variable domain, completed using reference TRBV9 and TRBJ2-2, is DSGVTQTPKHLITATGQRVTLRCSPRSGDLSVYWYQQSLDQGLQFLIQYYNGEERAKGNILERFSAQQFPDLHSELNLSSLELGDSALYFCASSALQVTGELFFGEGSRLTVL.

This clonotype has only a few counts. A much larger clone differs by one base, so this may be a read error. As DNA, the CDR3 is TGTGCCAGCAGCCCTCGACTAGCGGGCTACAATGAGCAGTACTTC. It encodes CASSPRLAGYNEQYF. V gene TRBV14 combines with J gene TRBJ2-1; 10 nucleotides match TRBD2. The DNA end is a closer match to TRBJ2-7, so the J assignment may be wrong. CDR1 and CDR2 from the germline V gene are SGHDN and FVKESK. The CDR3 length is 15 residues.

Ten or more counts support this clonotype. This chain connects TRBV2 to TRBJ2-5; D may match TRBD1 or TRBD2 (5 bases each). With 0 bases removed from V and 1 base from J, the gap between germline ends came to 12 bases. Germline values: CDR1 SNHLY, CDR2 FYNNEI. The CDR3 has 16 residues. Written as DNA, the CDR3 is TGTGCCAGCAGTGAAGCGCTGGGGACGGGCCAAGAGACCCAGTACTTC. Its translation: CASSEALGTGQETQYF.

This clonotype was recorded at least ten times. The chain employs TRBV25-1 and TRBJ2-6; D gene uncertain. CDR1 and CDR2 (germline): MGHDK, SYGVNS. The length of the CDR3 is 15 residues. Trimming left V 3 bases short and J 0 bases short, with 6 bases between. The chain's CDR3 is CASSDTPSGANVLTF. CDR3 bases: TGTGCCAGCAGTGATACACCCTCTGGGGCCAACGTCCTGACTTTC. The complete variable domain, with remaining parts taken from reference TRBV25-1 and TRBJ2-6, reads EADIYQTPRYLVIGTGKKITLECSQTMGHDKMYWYQQDPGMELHLIHYSYGVNSTEKGDLSSESTVSRIRTEHFPLTLESARPSHTSQYLCASSDTPSGANVLTFGAGSRLTVL.

This clonotype was recorded a few times. CDR3 protein: CASSEGYPNEKLFF. The CDR3 DNA follows: TGTGCCAGCAGTGAGGGTTACCCTAATGAAAAACTGTTTTTT. The chain joins TRBV25-1 to TRBJ1-4; D ambiguous. CDR1 is MGHDK, CDR2 SYGVNS, per germline. This CDR3 contains 14 residues. Trimming shortened V by 3 bases and J by 3 bases, and 8 bases separated the two germline ends.

The table lists this clonotype with a few counts. The chain couples TRBV24-1 to TRBJ1-4; 10 nucleotides align to TRBD1. The CDR3 consists of 15 residues. Germline-derived CDR1 and CDR2 are KGHDR and SFDVKD. V gave up 6 bases and J gave up 6 bases; unmatched junction bases: 6. CDR3 residues: CATSPTGTGDEKLFF. As DNA, the CDR3 is TGTGCCACCAGTCCAACCGGGACAGGGGATGAAAAACTGTTTTTT.

This clonotype was seen ten or more times. The chain employs TRBV6-1 and TRBJ1-1; no reliable D call. The germline V gene encodes CDR1 MNHNS and CDR2 SASEGT. The V gene lost 4 bases and the J gene lost 2 bases, with 5 bases spanning the gap. The length of the CDR3 is 12 residues. The CDR3: CASSVRNTEAFF. The CDR3 nucleotides read TGTGCCAGCAGTGTTCGAAACACTGAAGCTTTCTTT.

There are many counts of this clonotype. CDR3 in amino acids: CASSQVRGNTIYF. CDR3 bases: TGTGCCAGCAGCCAAGTTCGGGGGAACACCATATATTTT. The chain is built from TRBV3-1 and TRBJ1-3, with D tentatively TRBD1 (5 bases). Trimming took off 1 base at V and 7 bases at J, with 8 bases between the two ends. In germline, CDR1 is LGHDT, CDR2 YNNKEL (reference sequence). The CDR3 spans 13 residues.

This clonotype was observed many times. CDR3: CASSSRQGVYEQYF. In nucleotides, the CDR3 is TGTGCCAGCAGTTCCCGACAGGGTGTCTACGAGCAGTACTTC. The chain couples TRBV6-1 to TRBJ2-7; the match to TRBD1 covers 7 bases. The CDR3 has 14 residues. Germline V gene data show CDR1 as MNHNS and CDR2 as SASEGT. Trimming cost V 5 bases and J 3 bases; bases outside gene matches: 7.

The chain uses TRBV6-2 or TRBV6-3 and TRBJ2-3; 8 nucleotides match TRBD2. CDR3 size: 15 residues. Germline lookup yields CDR1 MNHEY and CDR2 SVGEGT. V shed 5 bases, J shed 6 bases, and the junction held 10 bases outside the gene matches. The CDR3: CASSRGGEGLDTQYF. CDR3 DNA: TGTGCCAGCAGTCGGGGGGGGGAGGGCCTTGATACGCAGTATTTT.

This clonotype came up many times. This chain links TRBV20-1 with TRBJ2-7; D could derive from TRBD1 or TRBD2 (5 bases each). This CDR3 has 13 amino acids. V was clipped by 5 bases and J by 6 bases, with 17 bases between them. Germline CDR1 reads DFQATT; CDR2 reads SNEGSKA (reference sequence). The CDR3 coding sequence is TGCAGTGCTGGGATGGGGGTTTTAAGCGAGCAGTACTTC. Translated, it gives CSAGMGVLSEQYF.

This clonotype was seen many times. The DNA of the CDR3 is TGTGCCAGCACTGGTTTCCGGGACAGGGGGCGCAGTGATGGCTACACCTTC. Translated: CASTGFRDRGRSDGYTF. The chain is built from TRBV6-1 and TRBJ1-2, with 12 bases fitting TRBD1. Germline CDR1 is MNHNS and CDR2 is SASEGT. This CDR3 has 17 amino acids. V trimming: 7 bases; J trimming: 6 bases; junction bases outside the gene matches: 15.

The rearrangement links TRBV6-2 or TRBV6-3 to TRBJ2-1; D gene uncertain. The CDR3 consists of 12 residues. Germline V gives CDR1 MNHEY, CDR2 SVGEGT. V dropped 6 bases and J dropped 11 bases, with 14 bases sitting between them. CDR3 sequence: CASREGPAQQFF. The CDR3 DNA sequence: TGTGCCAGCAGAGAAGGGCCAGCTCAGCAGTTCTTC.

This clonotype was recorded at least ten times. The chain has TRBV9 and TRBJ2-7, with 8 bases aligning to TRBD2. The CDR3 contains 14 residues. The germline gives CDR1 SGDLS, CDR2 YYNGEE. Losses at the gene ends were 4 bases for V and 2 bases for J; bases not matched to a gene: 5. The CDR3 sequence is CASSPPGGPYEQYF. CDR3 DNA sequence: TGTGCCAGCAGCCCCCCGGGGGGGCCCTACGAGCAGTACTTC.

This clonotype was picked up many times. The V gene is TRBV29-1, the J gene TRBJ2-6; D gene uncertain. Germline-derived CDR1 and CDR2 are SQVTM and ANQGSEA. V lost 3 bases, J lost 0 bases, and 12 bases lay in between. There are 16 residues in the CDR3. The CDR3 loop reads CSVEEIQRSGANVLTF. The CDR3 nucleotides are TGCAGCGTTGAGGAGATACAACGCTCTGGGGCCAACGTCCTGACTTTC.

Many counts were recorded for this clonotype. The rearrangement uses TRBV20-1 and TRBJ2-3; 7 bases are a match to TRBD2. With 5 bases clipped from V and 0 bases from J, the junction kept 14 bases outside the gene matches. This CDR3 contains 17 residues. Germline V gene data show CDR1 as DFQATT and CDR2 as SNEGSKA (reference sequence). CDR3 loop: CSACGGERGPSTDTQYF. Written as DNA, the CDR3 is TGCAGTGCTTGCGGTGGGGAGCGGGGACCTAGCACAGATACGCAGTATTTT.

This clonotype has ten or more counts. The CDR3 nucleotides are TGTGCCAGCAGGGATGGACTAGCGGGAGGGACAACGAGGGATGAGCAGTTCTTC. Translation gives CASRDGLAGGTTRDEQFF. V usage is TRBV28 and J usage is TRBJ2-1; TRBD2 agrees at 15 bases. There are 18 residues in the CDR3. Per the germline V gene, CDR1 is MDHEN and CDR2 is SYDVKM. V lost 6 bases, J lost 8 bases, and 14 bases stayed unmatched.

CDR3 protein: CASSIGGEQYF. Written as DNA, the CDR3 is TGTGCCAGTAGTATCGGAGGCGAGCAGTACTTC. The V call is TRBV19, the J call TRBJ2-7, with a possible D match to TRBD2 (5 bases). CDR3 length equals 11 residues. V lost 3 bases to trimming and J lost 6 bases, with 6 bases between them. The germline V gene has CDR1 LNHDA and CDR2 SQIVND (reference sequence).

The rearrangement joins TRBV7-9 to TRBJ1-1, with TRBD1 identical over 11 bases. V trimming: 7 bases; J trimming: 7 bases; junction bases outside the gene matches: 11. The CDR3 extends over 15 amino acids. The germline V gene encodes CDR1 SEHNR and CDR2 FQNEAQ (reference sequence). This CDR3 reads CASTSDRGPVIEAFF. In nucleotides, the CDR3 is TGTGCCAGCACCTCGGACAGGGGGCCGGTCATTGAAGCTTTCTTT.